One sample yielded the 21 T cell receptor beta chains listed below, sequenced in a study of T-cell memory formation after mild COVID-19. TCRdb reprocessed the 5' RACE reads via MiXCR and lists one record per CDR3 protein. The profile shows around 310,000 distinct CDR3 sequences, 15% to 20% of them singletons. Sample: PBMCs or a T cell subset sorted from them (not recorded which). The receptor set was obtained from a man between 18 and 29 years old who had mild COVID-19 (a few samples of this study predate the infection). Cell type and time point are not known.

This chain links TRBV6-6 with TRBJ1-1; no definite D call. V was shortened by 2 bases and J by 10 bases, with 14 bases between the two germline ends. This CDR3 is 13 amino acids long. From germline, CDR1 is MNHNY and CDR2 SVGAGI (reference sequence). The CDR3 spells CASSYGSGSGAFF. In DNA form, the CDR3 reads TGTGCCAGCAGTTACGGCTCCGGTAGCGGAGCTTTCTTT.

The V call is TRBV7-2, the J call TRBJ1-6; D is uncertain. The V end was cut by 0 bases, the J end by 10 bases, with 13 bases between. CDR3 length: 15 residues. CDR1 is SGHTA, CDR2 FQGNSA, per germline. The CDR3 sequence is CASSLAPGSYSPLHF. The DNA of the CDR3 is TGTGCCAGCAGCTTAGCGCCAGGCAGCTACTCACCCCTCCACTTT.

This clonotype was counted between two and nine times. J is TRBJ2-1 and V is TRBV6-5; TRBD1 aligns across 8 bases. Germline CDR1 is MNHEY and CDR2 is SVGAGI. This CDR3 spans 12 amino acids. J gave up 5 bases and V 6 bases, and 0 bases lay outside the gene matches. CDR3 DNA sequence: TGTGCCAGCAGACAGGGGGACAATGAGCAGTTCTTC. The encoded protein is CASRQGDNEQFF.

This clonotype was found a few times. CDR3 loop: CASSLWGYQPQHF. As DNA, the CDR3 is TGTGCCAGCAGCTTGTGGGGATACCAGCCCCAGCATTTT. V and J are TRBV5-6 and TRBJ1-5; D remains ambiguous. The V gene's germline CDR1 is SGHDT and CDR2 YYEEEE. The CDR3 is 13 amino acids. Trimming removed 1 base from V and 7 bases from J, with 9 bases in between.

This clonotype was recorded many times. CDR3 region: CASSRGGDRGFQPQHF. CDR3 nucleotide sequence: TGTGCCAGCAGCCGCGGGGGGGACAGGGGGTTTCAGCCCCAGCATTTT. The chain employs TRBV7-9 and TRBJ1-5; 11 bases match TRBD1. CDR3 length: 16 amino acids. Germline-derived CDR1 and CDR2 are SEHNR and FQNEAQ (reference sequence). The trim removed 5 bases at V and 6 bases at J, leaving 9 bases unmatched.

The chain has TRBV5-6 and TRBJ1-1; D is uncertain. Germline-derived CDR1 and CDR2 are SGHDT and YYEEEE. This CDR3 spans 14 amino acids. The V and J ends lost 2 bases and 0 bases respectively, with 8 bases between them. Here the CDR3 reads CASSFSQMNTEAFF. CDR3 coding DNA: TGTGCCAGCAGCTTCTCACAAATGAACACTGAAGCTTTCTTT.

The chain carries TRBV9 and TRBJ2-3; D remains unclear. V lost 0 bases, J lost 6 bases, and 11 bases lay in between. This CDR3 has 14 residues. The V gene's germline CDR1 is SGDLS and CDR2 YYNGEE. CDR3 amino acids: CASSVARFTDTQYF. As DNA, the CDR3 is TGTGCCAGCAGCGTAGCTAGGTTCACGGATACGCAGTATTTT. Filled out from reference TRBV9 and TRBJ2-3, the complete variable domain reads DSGVTQTPKHLITATGQRVTLRCSPRSGDLSVYWYQQSLDQGLQFLIQYYNGEERAKGNILERFSAQQFPDLHSELNLSSLELGDSALYFCASSVARFTDTQYFGPGTRLTVL.

J is TRBJ2-4 and V is TRBV24-1; D remains unclear. CDR1 is KGHDR and CDR2 is SFDVKD in the germline V gene. The CDR3 loop spans 15 amino acids. Trimming stripped 3 bases from V and 0 bases from J, with 8 bases between. The CDR3 DNA reads TGTGCCACCAGTGATAGCCGGCTAGCCAAAAACATTCAGTACTTC. Translation gives CATSDSRLAKNIQYF.

This clonotype was observed a handful of times. The V call is TRBV12-3 or TRBV12-4, the J call TRBJ2-7, with D maybe TRBD1 (6 bases). CDR3 length equals 13 residues. V lost 6 bases, J lost 5 bases, and 14 bases lay in between. CDR3 amino acids: CASSNRAWNEQYF. The CDR3 DNA reads TGTGCCAGCAGCAACAGGGCGTGGAACGAGCAGTACTTC.

In its sample, this clonotype was seen many times. The chain uses TRBV27 and TRBJ2-3; TRBD1 might be the D (6 bases). Germline V gene data show CDR1 as MNHEY and CDR2 as SMNVEV (reference sequence). This CDR3 has 15 amino acids. The V gene lost 1 base and the J gene lost 1 base, with 9 bases spanning the gap. The CDR3: CASSLYAGGTDTQYF. For the CDR3, the DNA is TGTGCCAGCAGTTTATATGCAGGGGGCACAGATACGCAGTATTTT.

Ten or more counts support this clonotype. The V call is TRBV3-1, the J call TRBJ2-3, with D unclear. The CDR3 consists of 11 residues. Germline V gives CDR1 LGHDT, CDR2 YNNKEL (reference sequence). Trimming took off 6 bases at V and 6 bases at J, with 7 bases between the two ends. CDR3: CASRLADTQYF. Written as DNA, the CDR3 is TGTGCCAGCAGACTCGCGGATACGCAGTATTTT.

This clonotype was picked up a small number of times. The chain has TRBV9 and TRBJ2-3; TRBD2 matches at 8 bases. Germline values: CDR1 SGDLS, CDR2 YYNGEE. The CDR3 runs 16 residues. V trimming: 3 bases; J trimming: 3 bases; junction bases outside the gene matches: 9. CDR3: CASSALHSGATDTQYF. The CDR3 DNA is TGTGCCAGCAGCGCCCTCCATAGCGGGGCAACAGATACGCAGTATTTT.

This clonotype appeared a few times. This chain links TRBV29-1 with TRBJ2-5; either TRBD1 or TRBD2 may supply D (5 bases each). The ends were cut back, 6 bases at V and 1 base at J, with 12 bases in the middle. The CDR3 length is 13 residues. Germline V gives CDR1 SQVTM, CDR2 ANQGSEA. CDR3 amino acids: CSVGGQGQETQYF. Here the CDR3 DNA reads TGCAGCGTCGGCGGGCAGGGCCAAGAGACCCAGTACTTC.

This clonotype has just a few counts. The genes are TRBV20-1 and TRBJ2-1; weak D call: TRBD2 (5 bases). The V gene lost 4 bases and the J gene lost 3 bases, with 16 bases spanning the gap. Looked up from germline, CDR1 is DFQATT and CDR2 is SNEGSKA (reference sequence). The CDR3 length is 15 residues. CDR3 nucleotide sequence: TGCAGTGCTACCCCACCCCTCGGGGTCTACAATGAGCAGTTCTTC. It codes for CSATPPLGVYNEQFF.

Only a few counts were recorded for this clonotype. The CDR3 DNA reads TGTGCCAGCAGCCAAGAATCGGCGATCGAGCAGTTCTTC. Encoded protein: CASSQESAIEQFF. The chain combines TRBV14 with TRBJ2-1; D unclear. The V gene lost 0 bases and the J gene lost 10 bases, with 10 bases spanning the gap. This CDR3 contains 13 residues. Germline CDR1 SGHDN, CDR2 FVKESK.

This chain uses TRBV7-6 with TRBJ1-1; 9 nucleotides agree with TRBD1. This CDR3 is built from 17 residues. V dropped 4 bases and J dropped 1; count of bases not matched to a gene: 10. Germline-derived CDR1 and CDR2 are SGHVS and FNYEAQ. The CDR3 nucleotides are TGTGCCAGCAGCTCATTACCGGGACAGGGAAAGAACACTGAAGCTTTCTTT. Translation: CASSSLPGQGKNTEAFF.

This clonotype was counted ten times or more. V is TRBV5-6 and J is TRBJ1-2; 9 bases line up with TRBD1. Losses at the gene ends were 4 bases for V and 0 bases for J; bases not matched to a gene: 4. The germline V gene encodes CDR1 SGHDT and CDR2 YYEEEE. This CDR3 contains 15 residues. CDR3 amino acids: CASSPRTGANYGYTF. The CDR3 DNA sequence: TGTGCCAGCAGCCCGCGGACAGGGGCTAACTATGGCTACACCTTC.

This clonotype has a handful of counts. V is TRBV4-1 and J is TRBJ1-2, with 11 bases fitting TRBD1. The J segment lost 2 bases and the V segment lost 1 base, leaving 3 bases of the junction unmatched. In germline, CDR1 is MGHRA, CDR2 YSYEKL. This CDR3 is 16 amino acids long. The CDR3 loop reads CASSQGTGGLNYGYTF. CDR3 nucleotide sequence: TGCGCCAGCAGCCAAGGGACAGGGGGCTTGAACTATGGCTACACCTTC.

This clonotype was seen a few times. The chain couples TRBV12-3 or TRBV12-4 to TRBJ2-3; 10 nucleotides agree with TRBD1. The CDR3 is 16 residues long. The junction had 9 bases not matched to a gene; V was cut back by 5 bases and J by 4 bases. This CDR3 is CASSPAGTGDPDTQYF. CDR3 in DNA: TGTGCCAGCAGTCCCGCCGGGACAGGGGACCCAGATACGCAGTATTTT.

V usage is TRBV4-1 and J usage is TRBJ1-5; tentatively, D is TRBD1 (6 bases). CDR3 length: 17 residues. The germline V gene encodes CDR1 MGHRA and CDR2 YSYEKL. The V and J ends lost 3 bases and 5 bases respectively, with 20 bases between them. CDR3 sequence (DNA): TGCGCCAGCAGCCATCCATTCCGCACAGGGAGGCATCAGCCCCAGCATTTT. Translating it yields CASSHPFRTGRHQPQHF.

The chain is built from TRBV19 and TRBJ2-5; D gene uncertain. The CDR3 contains 13 residues. V lost 0 bases and J lost 3, with 5 bases in between. Germline V gene sequence: CDR1 LNHDA, CDR2 SQIVND (reference sequence). In DNA form, the CDR3 reads TGTGCCAGTAGTATAGATCCTAAAGAGACCCAGTACTTC. Translated, it gives CASSIDPKETQYF.